This T cell receptor (beta chain) was observed in a study of CD8+CD57+ T cells in acquired aplastic anemia. In the case of this clonotype: What it recognizes is unknown. The junction departs from the called germline gene at one end, perhaps through a read error.

Patients chosen for sequencing had shown CD8+CD57+ cell expansion by flow cytometry. CDR1 is ENHRY, CDR2 SYGVKD, per germline. The CDR3 contains 12 residues. General observations from the study: A set of roughly 27 CD8+ CDR3 sequences was shared between patients and controls, and these sequences appeared highly expressed in patients. Statistical testing detected no significant gap in CD8+ Simpson's diversity between patients and controls.

The template used for profiling TCR beta VDJ and CDR3 was genomic DNA. TCRdb redid the calling of the reads with MiXCR, one entry per CDR3 protein. The table has 150,000 to 160,000 distinct CDR3 sequences, about 50% seen once; the top ten hold over 9.5%. Sequenced material: sorted CD4+, CD8+, or CD8+CD57+ T cells (not recorded which) from PBMCs. This sequence joins TRBV10-3 and TRBJ2-3; D is ambiguous. The TCR sequence derives from a human donor with aplastic anemia. The CDR3 sequence: CASSVDRLVEYF. Written as DNA, the CDR3 is TGTGCCAGCAGTGTGGACCGCCTCGTGGAGTATTTT.